These 22 T cell receptor beta chains came from one sample sequenced in a study of patients and donors after allogeneic stem cell transplantation. From the RT-PCR reads, TCRdb called clonotypes with MiXCR, one entry per CDR3 protein. The repertoire holds about 960,000 distinct CDR3 sequences, with about a sixth as singletons. The material sequenced was blood, either unsorted or a sorted T cell fraction (not recorded which). These receptors originate from a human donor who was either an allogeneic HSCT recipient or a stem cell or donor lymphocyte infusion donor (not recorded which). It is not recorded whose cells these are; they may come from a transplant donor.

This clonotype occurred a few times. This rearrangement joins TRBV30 to TRBJ2-1; D is unclear. The germline V and J ends were trimmed by 7 bases and 5 bases, with 18 bases remaining between them. Germline CDR1 is GTSNPN and CDR2 is SVGIG (reference sequence). CDR3 length equals 14 residues. The CDR3: CASLKGRPDNEQFF. CDR3 nucleotide sequence: TGTGCCTCCCTGAAAGGGCGTCCTGACAATGAGCAGTTCTTC.

The chain employs TRBV6-5 and TRBJ2-2, with no clear D. Trimming left V 4 bases short and J 4 bases short, with 10 bases between. In germline, CDR1 is MNHEY, CDR2 SVGAGI. The CDR3 is 14 residues long. In DNA form, the CDR3 reads TGTGCCAGCAGTTTGAGCGCTATCACCGGGGAGCTGTTTTTT. Translation: CASSLSAITGELFF.

Turning to this clonotype: One end of the junction fails to match germline, which may point to a read error. The chain recombines TRBV11-2 with TRBJ2-3; 9 bases are shared with TRBD2. This CDR3 comprises 18 residues. CDR1 and CDR2 (germline): SGHAT, FQNNGV. The CDR3 sequence is CASKKASGIRNSTDTQYF. As DNA, the CDR3 is TGTGCTAGCAAAAAAGCTAGCGGGATTCGAAATAGCACAGATACGCAGTATTTT. Variable domain in full (rest from reference TRBV11-2 and TRBJ2-3): EAGVAQSPRYKIIEKRQSVAFWCNPISGHATLYWYQQILGQGPKLLIQFQNNGVVDDSQLPKDRFSAERLKGVDSTLKIQPAKLEDSAVYLCASKKASGIRNSTDTQYFGPGTRLTVL.

This clonotype occurred a few times. This rearrangement joins TRBV12-3 or TRBV12-4 to TRBJ2-5; the D gene is possibly TRBD1 (6 bases). The CDR3 is 19 residues long. With 3 bases removed from V and 0 bases from J, the gap between germline ends came to 23 bases. CDR3 protein: CASSLEPYTGTRHQETQYF. Here the CDR3 DNA reads TGTGCCAGCAGTTTGGAACCCTATACCGGGACAAGACACCAAGAGACCCAGTACTTC.

This clonotype showed up many times. J is TRBJ2-3 and V is TRBV4-3, with TRBD2 matching over 13 bases. Germline CDR1 reads LGHNA; CDR2 reads YSLEER. The junction had 8 bases not matched to a gene; V was cut back by 3 bases and J by 5 bases. The length of the CDR3 is 17 residues. CDR3 bases: TGCGCCAGCAGCCACGATCAACGACTAGCGGGGGGAGATACGCAGTATTTT. The encoded protein is CASSHDQRLAGGDTQYF.

The chain joins TRBV5-5 to TRBJ2-7; the D gene is possibly TRBD1 (6 bases). V was shortened by 2 bases and J by 3 bases, with 12 bases between the two germline ends. The CDR3 sequence is 14 residues long. Germline V gene lookup returns CDR1 SGHKS and CDR2 YYEKEE (reference sequence). The CDR3 DNA sequence: TGTGCCAGCAGCTTTGTAAACAGGGACTACGAGCAGTACTTC. Its protein is CASSFVNRDYEQYF.

The count of this clonotype is one. J is TRBJ2-3 and V is TRBV18; D might be TRBD2 (6 bases). The V gene lost 6 bases and the J gene lost 4 bases, with 23 bases spanning the gap. CDR1 and CDR2 (germline): KGHSH, LQKENI. The CDR3 loop spans 17 amino acids. The CDR3 loop is CASSLYPGTVDADTQYF. The CDR3 nucleotides are TGTGCCAGCTCTCTATATCCCGGGACTGTGGACGCAGATACGCAGTATTTT.

The CDR3: CASKFTSGGSSYEQYF. CDR3 sequence (DNA): TGTGCCAGCAAATTCACTAGCGGGGGCAGCTCCTACGAGCAGTACTTC. The chain links TRBV6-1 to TRBJ2-7, with 11 nucleotides matching TRBD2. Germline CDR1 reads MNHNS; CDR2 reads SASEGT. Losses at the gene ends were 7 bases for V and 0 bases for J; bases not matched to a gene: 8. This CDR3 has 16 residues.

This rearrangement joins TRBV2 to TRBJ2-3; D unclear. The V end lost 0 bases, the J end lost 2 bases, and 12 bases lay between the germline ends. The V gene's germline CDR1 is SNHLY and CDR2 FYNNEI. The CDR3 has 16 residues. CDR3 in amino acids: CASSEAVSPTTDTQYF. The CDR3 coding sequence is TGTGCCAGCAGTGAAGCCGTCTCTCCGACCACAGATACGCAGTATTTT.

The rearrangement uses TRBV12-3 or TRBV12-4 and TRBJ2-7; a weak D match, TRBD1 (5 bases). V lost 7 bases to trimming and J lost 4 bases, with 14 bases between them. This CDR3 contains 13 residues. The CDR3 nucleotides are TGTGCCAGCACCGTAGGGGTCGGGTACGAGCAGTACTTC. Translated, it gives CASTVGVGYEQYF.

The chain combines TRBV20-1 with TRBJ1-4; 11 positions agree with TRBD1. The germline V gene has CDR1 DFQATT and CDR2 SNEGSKA (reference sequence). The ends lost 6 bases at V and 4 bases at J; junction bases unmatched: 7. CDR3 length equals 15 residues. The CDR3 reads CSATGQGGINEKLFF. The CDR3 DNA reads as TGCAGTGCCACGGGACAGGGGGGGATTAATGAAAAACTGTTTTTT.

CDR3 nucleotides: TGCAGTGCTAGAGCTAGCGGGCGAACCTACGAGCAGTACTTC. As protein: CSARASGRTYEQYF. The chain uses TRBV20-1 and TRBJ2-7; TRBD2 agrees at 8 bases. CDR3 length: 14 residues. From germline, CDR1 is DFQATT and CDR2 SNEGSKA (reference sequence). With V trimmed by 1 base and J by 2 bases, 4 bases remained unmatched.

The chain couples TRBV20-1 to TRBJ2-7; 7 nucleotides line up with TRBD1. Germline V gene data show CDR1 as DFQATT and CDR2 as SNEGSKA (reference sequence). This CDR3 has 14 amino acids. V was clipped by 2 bases and J by 7 bases; unmatched bases: 11. CDR3 DNA sequence: TGCAGTGCTAGAAAGCCCGGGACAGAAGGGGAGCAGTACTTC. Translation: CSARKPGTEGEQYF.

There are many counts of this clonotype. A much larger clone differs by one base, so this may be a read error. This chain joins TRBV27 and TRBJ1-2; D is possibly TRBD1 (5 bases). Germline V gene sequence: CDR1 MNHEY, CDR2 SMNVEV (reference sequence). The CDR3 spans 13 residues. Trimming cost V 6 bases and J 0 bases, with 8 bases left between them. The CDR3, as DNA: TGTGCCAGCAGCTCGACAGCTAACTATGGCTACACCTTC. This codes for CASSSTANYGYTF.

The chain recombines TRBV5-1 with TRBJ2-7, with D possibly called TRBD1 or TRBD2 (5 bases each). CDR1 and CDR2 from the germline V gene are SGHRS and YFSETQ. This CDR3 comprises 18 residues. Trimming took 0 bases from V and 0 from J, leaving 19 bases between them. The DNA of the CDR3 is TGCGCCAGCAGCTTGGAAAAGGGCCCGGGGCTGAGCTCCTACGAGCAGTACTTC. This gives the protein CASSLEKGPGLSSYEQYF.

There are a few counts of this clonotype. This chain links TRBV14 with TRBJ1-6, with a tentative D call TRBD1 (6 bases). Germline V gene data show CDR1 as SGHDN and CDR2 as FVKESK. The CDR3 runs to 15 residues. The V and J ends lost 0 bases and 7 bases respectively, with 10 bases between them. The CDR3 loop reads CASSQEQGLNSPLHF. DNA for the CDR3: TGTGCCAGCAGCCAAGAGCAGGGGTTAAATTCACCCCTCCACTTT. Full variable domain (outside the CDR3, taken from reference TRBV14 and TRBJ1-6): EAGVTQFPSHSVIEKGQTVTLRCDPISGHDNLYWYRRVMGKEIKFLLHFVKESKQDESGMPNNRFLAERTGGTYSTLKVQPAELEDSGVYFCASSQEQGLNSPLHFGNGTRLTVT.

The sample holds many counts of this clonotype. This chain links TRBV12-3 or TRBV12-4 with TRBJ1-1; D ambiguous. The CDR3 has 12 residues. The V end lost 8 bases, the J end lost 1 base, and 8 bases lay between the germline ends. CDR3 sequence (DNA): TGTGCCAGCGGTTCAGGGAACACTGAAGCTTTCTTT. Its translation is CASGSGNTEAFF.

The rearrangement uses TRBV5-5 and TRBJ2-1, with D perhaps given as TRBD1 or TRBD2 (6 bases each). Germline V gene data show CDR1 as SGHKS and CDR2 as YYEKEE (reference sequence). This CDR3 is 17 amino acids long. Trimming took 0 bases from V and 8 from J, leaving 21 bases between them. CDR3 amino acids: CASSLGISGAGRDEQFF. The DNA of the CDR3 is TGTGCCAGCAGCTTGGGTATTTCGGGGGCCGGCCGCGATGAGCAGTTCTTC.

This clonotype was seen more than once but under ten times. This chain joins TRBV27 and TRBJ2-1; 9 positions agree with TRBD1. CDR3 length equals 17 residues. V lost 0 bases, J lost 7 bases, and 10 bases stayed unmatched. Germline V lookup: CDR1 MNHEY, CDR2 SMNVEV (reference sequence). The CDR3 DNA follows: TGTGCCAGCAGTTTATCCCCTGGACAGGGGACGGGTAATGAGCAGTTCTTC. It is translated as CASSLSPGQGTGNEQFF.

The CDR3 DNA is TGCAGTGCGAGAACGCCGGGACTAGCGTACGAGCAGTACTTC. Its protein is CSARTPGLAYEQYF. The chain carries TRBV20-1 and TRBJ2-7; TRBD2 aligns across 10 bases. Germline CDR1 reads DFQATT; CDR2 reads SNEGSKA (reference sequence). The junction had 9 bases not matched to a gene; V was cut back by 6 bases and J by 4 bases. The CDR3 length is 14 residues.

This clonotype has more than one count but fewer than ten. The rearrangement uses TRBV20-1 and TRBJ2-7; 7 positions agree with TRBD1. The CDR3 extends over 13 amino acids. Trimming at V came to 6 bases and at J to 8 bases, leaving 13 bases not matched to a gene. Germline-derived CDR1 and CDR2 are DFQATT and SNEGSKA (reference sequence). The CDR3 DNA sequence: TGCAGTGCACCGACAGGGACCTCGCTCAAGCAGTACTTC. Protein product: CSAPTGTSLKQYF.

This clonotype was seen a handful of times. This sequence joins TRBV20-1 and TRBJ2-7; D might be TRBD2 (6 bases). With 0 bases removed from V and 1 base from J, the gap between germline ends came to 13 bases. The V gene's germline CDR1 is DFQATT and CDR2 SNEGSKA (reference sequence). The CDR3 contains 15 residues. The CDR3 here is CSARDLRAGSYEQYF. The CDR3 region has the DNA TGCAGTGCTAGAGATCTCAGGGCGGGATCCTACGAGCAGTACTTC.